The T cell receptor (beta chain) under discussion was sequenced for a study of early T cells in non-severe SARS-CoV-2 infection. From the 5' RACE reads, TCRdb called clonotypes with MiXCR, one entry per CDR3 protein. In the table there are about 22,000 distinct CDR3 sequences, 4.5% to 5% of which are singletons. The V and J ends lost 5 bases and 5 bases, in that order; junction bases with no gene match: 5. The CDR3 length is 14 residues. CDR1 is DFQATT, CDR2 SNEGSKA, per germline (reference sequence). In this sample, this clonotype turned up many times. This sequence was found in an adult who was a healthcare worker with PCR-confirmed SARS-CoV-2 infection or an uninfected control (not recorded which). The sequencing input was whole blood. The rearrangement joins TRBV20-1 to TRBJ1-5, with 11 bases matching TRBD1. The CDR3 loop is CSAGDRGSDQPQHF. CDR3 in DNA: TGCAGTGCTGGGGACAGGGGGAGTGATCAGCCCCAGCATTTT.